This T cell receptor beta chain was profiled in a study of blood T cells in healthy people across ages. With regard to this clonotype: Antigen specificity is unknown. Germline is not matched at one junction end, which may reflect a read error.

Healthy Caucasian individuals from Russia aged roughly 6 to 90 served as donors. Per individual sample, total RNA of at least 5.5 micrograms was extracted. General study points: It was held that diversity estimates obtained from one million T cells represented underestimates. With age, beta diversity per million T cells declined roughly linearly, significantly by over 35.

The CDR3 has 16 amino acids. Germline V lookup: CDR1 SSHAT, CDR2 FNYEAQ (reference sequence). Through a sample-barcoded 5' primer and a J-beta primer mix, a second PCR was run for roughly 7 to 12 cycles. Each CDR3 protein is one row after TCRdb ran MiXCR on the 5' RACE reads. The sample lists roughly 1,800,000 distinct CDR3 sequences; roughly 49% were seen once. The V and J genes are TRBV7-7 and TRBJ2-5; 8 nucleotides match TRBD1. The specimen was blood. The clonotype was recovered from a woman between 35 and 50 years old in good health. CDR3 DNA: TGTGCTAGCAGCTTAGCGACAGGGGTTAACAGAGAGACCCAGTACTTC. Its protein product is CASSLATGVNRETQYF.